This entry describes one T cell receptor beta chain. This clonotype appeared a few times. Its specific antigen is unknown. Base qualities are not at hand, and no much larger clone is one base apart. The data were obtained in a study of T-cell reconstitution after alpha-beta-depleted transplantation in children (dated by TCRdb to between 2015 and 2016). Regarding the complete study: The study quantitatively tracked T-cell immune reconstitution after TCRalphabeta/CD19-depleted allogeneic hematopoietic cell transplantation in children using TCR repertoire profiling.

Counted from cysteine to phenylalanine, this CDR3 has 15 amino acids. The DNA shown is the 45-base CDR3, in frame from base 1. Trimming removed 1 base from V and 2 bases from J; the gene matches leave 5 bases unexplained. The germline V gene provides CDR1 SGHRS and CDR2 YFSETQ. Libraries came from PCR. Sequencing was performed on an Illumina HiSeq 2500. TCR libraries were prepared with molecular barcoding, using unique molecular identifiers to normalize TCRbeta repertoire quantification. TCRdb's own reprocessing of the public reads used fastp at Q25 and MiXCR and kept productive beta chains. Each CDR3 protein gets just one entry, which takes the most common genes and DNA from the rows behind it. The sample table shows 500,000 to 600,000 distinct CDR3 sequences, and approximately 20% are seen once. About 3.1% of the sample is taken by the ten largest.

Here the sequenced sample was PBMCs from the stem cell graft donor, taken from the stem cell graft. This sequence uses TRBV5-1 and TRBJ2-7; TRBD2 matches 8 bases in the middle. The receptor was isolated from a human donor who donated a stem cell graft to a child with acute lymphoblastic leukemia. The bases read TGCGCCAGCAGCTTGAGCGGGGGTCCCCCCTACGAGCAGTACTTC. The resulting protein is CASSLSGGPPYEQYF.